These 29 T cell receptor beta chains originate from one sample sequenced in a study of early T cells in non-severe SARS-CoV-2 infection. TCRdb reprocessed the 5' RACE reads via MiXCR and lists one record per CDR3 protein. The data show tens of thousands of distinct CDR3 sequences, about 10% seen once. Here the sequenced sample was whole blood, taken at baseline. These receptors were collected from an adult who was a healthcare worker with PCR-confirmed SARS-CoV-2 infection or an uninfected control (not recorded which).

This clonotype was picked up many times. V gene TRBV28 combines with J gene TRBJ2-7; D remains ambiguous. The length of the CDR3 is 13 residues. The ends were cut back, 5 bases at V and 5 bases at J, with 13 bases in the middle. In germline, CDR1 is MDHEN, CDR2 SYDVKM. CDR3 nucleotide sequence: TGTGCCAGCAGTCCCGGCCGGGTTGACGAGCAGTACTTC. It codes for CASSPGRVDEQYF.

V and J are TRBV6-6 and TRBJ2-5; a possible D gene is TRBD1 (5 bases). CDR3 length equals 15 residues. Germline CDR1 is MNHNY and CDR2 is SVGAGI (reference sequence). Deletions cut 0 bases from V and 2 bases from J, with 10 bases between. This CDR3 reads CASSYSMAGQETQYF. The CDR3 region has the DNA TGTGCCAGCAGTTACTCGATGGCAGGGCAAGAGACCCAGTACTTC.

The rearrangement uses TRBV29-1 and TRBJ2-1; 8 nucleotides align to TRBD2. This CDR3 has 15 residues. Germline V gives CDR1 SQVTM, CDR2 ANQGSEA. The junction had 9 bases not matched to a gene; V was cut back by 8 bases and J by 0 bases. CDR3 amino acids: CSTDPTSGSYNEQFF. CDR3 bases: TGCAGCACTGACCCAACTAGCGGCTCCTACAATGAGCAGTTCTTC.

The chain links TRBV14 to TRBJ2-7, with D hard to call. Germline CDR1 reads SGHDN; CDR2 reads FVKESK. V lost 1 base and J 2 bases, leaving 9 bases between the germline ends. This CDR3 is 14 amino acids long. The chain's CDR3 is CASSQAGNPYEQYF. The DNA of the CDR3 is TGTGCCAGCAGCCAAGCGGGTAACCCCTACGAGCAGTACTTC.

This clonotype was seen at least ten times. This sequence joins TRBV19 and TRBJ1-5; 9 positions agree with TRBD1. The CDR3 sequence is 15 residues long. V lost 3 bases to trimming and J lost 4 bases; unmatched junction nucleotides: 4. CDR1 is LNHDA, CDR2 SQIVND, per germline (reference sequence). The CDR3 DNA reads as TGTGCCAGTAGTATCCTGGACAGGGGTAATCAGCCCCAGCATTTT. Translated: CASSILDRGNQPQHF.

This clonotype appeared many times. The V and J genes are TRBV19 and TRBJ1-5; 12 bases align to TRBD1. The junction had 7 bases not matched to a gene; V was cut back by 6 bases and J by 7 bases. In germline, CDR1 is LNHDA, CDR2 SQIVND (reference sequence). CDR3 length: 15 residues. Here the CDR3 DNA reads TGTGCCAGTAGATGGGACAGGGGGCGCGAACAGCCCCAGCATTTT. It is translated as CASRWDRGREQPQHF.

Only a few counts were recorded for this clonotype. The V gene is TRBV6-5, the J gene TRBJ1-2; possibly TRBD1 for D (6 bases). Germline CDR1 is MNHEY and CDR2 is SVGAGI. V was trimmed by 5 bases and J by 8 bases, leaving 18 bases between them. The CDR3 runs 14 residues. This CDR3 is CASSQPSGEGGYTF. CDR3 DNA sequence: TGTGCCAGCAGTCAACCATCAGGGGAAGGAGGCTACACCTTC.

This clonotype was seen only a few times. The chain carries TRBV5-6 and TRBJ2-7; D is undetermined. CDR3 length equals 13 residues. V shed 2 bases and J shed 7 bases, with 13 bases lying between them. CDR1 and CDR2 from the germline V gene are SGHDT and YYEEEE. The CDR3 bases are TGTGCCAGCAGCTTACCTTCCCTCTGGGAGCAGTACTTC. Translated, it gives CASSLPSLWEQYF. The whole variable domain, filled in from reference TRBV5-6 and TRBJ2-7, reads DAGVTQSPTHLIKTRGQQVTLRCSPKSGHDTVSWYQQALGQGPQFIFQYYEEEERQRGNFPDRFSGHQFPNYSSELNVNALLLGDSALYLCASSLPSLWEQYFGPGTRLTVT.

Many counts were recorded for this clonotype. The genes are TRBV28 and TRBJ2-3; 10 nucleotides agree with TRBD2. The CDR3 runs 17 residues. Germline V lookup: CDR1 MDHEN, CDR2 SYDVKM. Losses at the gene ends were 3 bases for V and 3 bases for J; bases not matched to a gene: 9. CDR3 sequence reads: CASSFPLAGVGTDTQYF. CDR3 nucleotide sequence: TGTGCCAGCAGTTTTCCCCTAGCGGGGGTAGGTACAGATACGCAGTATTTT.

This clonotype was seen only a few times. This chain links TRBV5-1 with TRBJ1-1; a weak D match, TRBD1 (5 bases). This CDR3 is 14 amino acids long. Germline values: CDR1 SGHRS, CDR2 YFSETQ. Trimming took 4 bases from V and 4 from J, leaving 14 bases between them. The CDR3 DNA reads TGCGCCAGCAGCAACGGACAACCCGGCACTGAAGCTTTCTTT. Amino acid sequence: CASSNGQPGTEAFF.

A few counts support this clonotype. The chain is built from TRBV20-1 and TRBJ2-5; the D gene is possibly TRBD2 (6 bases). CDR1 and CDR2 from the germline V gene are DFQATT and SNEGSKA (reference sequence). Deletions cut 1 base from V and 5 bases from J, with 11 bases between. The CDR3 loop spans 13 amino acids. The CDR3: CSARVAVGETQYF. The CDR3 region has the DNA TGCAGTGCTAGAGTAGCGGTGGGTGAGACCCAGTACTTC.

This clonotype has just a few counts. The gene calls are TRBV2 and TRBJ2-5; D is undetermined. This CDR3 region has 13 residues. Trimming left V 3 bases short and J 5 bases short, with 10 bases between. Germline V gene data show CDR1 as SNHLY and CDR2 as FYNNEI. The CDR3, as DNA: TGTGCCAGCAGTGATTCGGAGCTGGAGACCCAGTACTTC. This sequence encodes CASSDSELETQYF.

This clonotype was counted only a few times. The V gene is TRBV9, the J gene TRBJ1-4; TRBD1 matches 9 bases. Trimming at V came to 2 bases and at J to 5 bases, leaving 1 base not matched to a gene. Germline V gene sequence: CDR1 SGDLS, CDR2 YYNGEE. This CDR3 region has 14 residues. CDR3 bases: TGTGCCAGCAGCGTTGGACAGGGGAATGAAAAACTGTTTTTT. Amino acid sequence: CASSVGQGNEKLFF. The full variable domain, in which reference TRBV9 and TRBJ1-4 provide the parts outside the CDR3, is DSGVTQTPKHLITATGQRVTLRCSPRSGDLSVYWYQQSLDQGLQFLIQYYNGEERAKGNILERFSAQQFPDLHSELNLSSLELGDSALYFCASSVGQGNEKLFFGSGTQLSVL.

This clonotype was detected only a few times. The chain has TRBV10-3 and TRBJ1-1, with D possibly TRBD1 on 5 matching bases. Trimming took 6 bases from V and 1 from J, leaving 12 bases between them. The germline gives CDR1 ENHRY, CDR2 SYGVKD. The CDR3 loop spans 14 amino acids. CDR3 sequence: CAISGGVKNTEAFF. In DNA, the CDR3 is TGTGCCATCAGCGGGGGAGTCAAGAACACTGAAGCTTTCTTT.

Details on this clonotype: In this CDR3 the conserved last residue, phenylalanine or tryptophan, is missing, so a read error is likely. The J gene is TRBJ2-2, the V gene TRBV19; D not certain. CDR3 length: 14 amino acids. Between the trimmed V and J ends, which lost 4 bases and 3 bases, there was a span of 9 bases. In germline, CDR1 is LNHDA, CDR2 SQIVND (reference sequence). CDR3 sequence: CASSKFIDTGELFL. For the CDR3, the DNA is TGTGCCAGTAGTAAATTTATAGACACCGGGGAGCTGTTTCTT.

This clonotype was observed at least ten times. The CDR3 coding sequence is TGTGCCAGCAGCCCCCGGGAGGTCCGGGCTGGAAACACCATATATTTT. Protein sequence: CASSPREVRAGNTIYF. This chain joins TRBV7-7 and TRBJ1-3, with D hard to call. The CDR3 is 16 amino acids. V dropped 5 bases and J dropped 2 bases, with 16 bases sitting between them. Germline V CDR1 and CDR2: SSHAT, FNYEAQ (reference sequence).

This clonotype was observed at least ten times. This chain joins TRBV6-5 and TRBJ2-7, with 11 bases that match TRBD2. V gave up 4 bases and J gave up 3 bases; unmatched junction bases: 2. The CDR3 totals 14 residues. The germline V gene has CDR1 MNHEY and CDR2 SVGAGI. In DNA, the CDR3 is TGTGCCAGCAGTTTAGCGGGGGGGGACTACGAGCAGTACTTC. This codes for CASSLAGGDYEQYF.

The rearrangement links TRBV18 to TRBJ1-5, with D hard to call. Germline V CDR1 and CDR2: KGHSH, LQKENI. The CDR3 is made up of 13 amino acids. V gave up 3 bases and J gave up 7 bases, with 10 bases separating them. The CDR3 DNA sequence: TGTGCCAGCTCACCGGACGGCCGCCAGCCCCAGCATTTT. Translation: CASSPDGRQPQHF.

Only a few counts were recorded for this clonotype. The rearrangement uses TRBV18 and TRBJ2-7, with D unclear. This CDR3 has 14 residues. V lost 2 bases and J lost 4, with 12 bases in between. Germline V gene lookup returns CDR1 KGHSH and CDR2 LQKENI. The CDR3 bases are TGTGCCAGCTCACCAGCGGAATTTAGATACGAGCAGTACTTC. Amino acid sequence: CASSPAEFRYEQYF.

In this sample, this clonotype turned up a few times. In DNA form, the CDR3 reads TGTGCCAGCTGGGGGTCTCTGGGGCCCCCCAACGAGCAGTACTTC. It encodes CASWGSLGPPNEQYF. The chain uses TRBV28 and TRBJ2-7, with D possibly being TRBD1 or TRBD2 (5 bases each). The V end lost 8 bases, the J end lost 5 bases, and 22 bases lay between the germline ends. The V gene's germline CDR1 is MDHEN and CDR2 SYDVKM. CDR3 length: 15 amino acids.

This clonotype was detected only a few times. CDR3 in amino acids: CASSHTATGGSFGGEAFF. DNA for the CDR3: TGTGCCAGCAGCCACACCGCGACAGGGGGCTCATTTGGTGGTGAAGCTTTCTTT. This chain joins TRBV3-1 and TRBJ1-1; 10 positions match TRBD1. The CDR3 extends over 18 amino acids. Unmatched junction bases numbered 17, after V lost 3 bases and J lost 7 bases. Germline assignment: CDR1 LGHDT and CDR2 YNNKEL (reference sequence).

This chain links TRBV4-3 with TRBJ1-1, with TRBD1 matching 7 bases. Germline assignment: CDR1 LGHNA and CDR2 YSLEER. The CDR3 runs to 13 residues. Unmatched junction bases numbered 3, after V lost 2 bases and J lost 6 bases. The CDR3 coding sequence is TGCGCCAGCAGCCAACAACAGGGGTCTGAAGCTTTCTTT. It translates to CASSQQQGSEAFF.

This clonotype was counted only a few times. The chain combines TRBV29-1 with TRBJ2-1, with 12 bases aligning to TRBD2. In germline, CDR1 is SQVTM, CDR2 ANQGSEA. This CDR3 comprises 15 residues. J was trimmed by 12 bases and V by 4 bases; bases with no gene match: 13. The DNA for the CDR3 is TGCAGCGTTGGGGCCGGCCCTAGCGGGGGGGCATGGCAGTTCTTC. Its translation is CSVGAGPSGGAWQFF.

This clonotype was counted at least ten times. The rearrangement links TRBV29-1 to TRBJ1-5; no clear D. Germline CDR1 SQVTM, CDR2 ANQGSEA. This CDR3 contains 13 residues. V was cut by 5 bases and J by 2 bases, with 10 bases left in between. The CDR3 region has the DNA TGCAGCGTTCGCGATGGTGGCAATCAGCCCCAGCATTTT. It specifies CSVRDGGNQPQHF.

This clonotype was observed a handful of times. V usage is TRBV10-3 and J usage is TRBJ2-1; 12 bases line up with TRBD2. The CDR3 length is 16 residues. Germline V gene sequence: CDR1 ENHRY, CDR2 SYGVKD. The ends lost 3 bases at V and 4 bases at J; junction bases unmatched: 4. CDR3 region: CAISELAGGLYNEQFF. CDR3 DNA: TGTGCCATCAGTGAACTAGCGGGGGGCCTGTACAATGAGCAGTTCTTC.

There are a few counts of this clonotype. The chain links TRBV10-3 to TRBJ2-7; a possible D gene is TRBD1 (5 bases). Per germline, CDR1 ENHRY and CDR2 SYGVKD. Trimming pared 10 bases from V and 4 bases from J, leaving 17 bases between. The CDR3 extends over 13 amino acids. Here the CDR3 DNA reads TGTGCCACCAAGACAGATGATGGGTACGAGCAGTACTTC. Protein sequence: CATKTDDGYEQYF.

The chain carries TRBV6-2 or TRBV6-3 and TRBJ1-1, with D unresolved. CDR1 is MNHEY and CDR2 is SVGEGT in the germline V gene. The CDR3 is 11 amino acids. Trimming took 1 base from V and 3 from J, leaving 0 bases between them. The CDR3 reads CASSYYTEAFF. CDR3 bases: TGTGCCAGCAGTTACTACACTGAAGCTTTCTTT.

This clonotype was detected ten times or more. The CDR3 DNA sequence: TGTGCCAGCAGCTTAGTATCCGGGTCCACAGATACGCAGTATTTT. This codes for CASSLVSGSTDTQYF. This sequence joins TRBV11-2 and TRBJ2-3, with D hard to call. Looked up from germline, CDR1 is SGHAT and CDR2 is FQNNGV. V lost 1 base and J 2 bases, leaving 10 bases between the germline ends. The length of the CDR3 is 15 residues.

CDR3 nucleotides: TGTGCCAGCAGCTTAGATGCGGGAGAAGCTTTCTTT. Protein: CASSLDAGEAFF. This rearrangement joins TRBV7-2 to TRBJ1-1; D ambiguous. Germline CDR1 and CDR2: SGHTA and FQGNSA. This CDR3 is 12 amino acids long. Trimming left V 1 base short and J 8 bases short, with 8 bases between.